This TCR beta chain was observed in a study of T-cell memory formation after mild COVID-19. In the study overall: TCR clusters were mostly donor specific. General study findings and limits: Clones which contracted sat mainly in CM and EM if CD4+, and in EMRA if CD8+. Researchers found some responding clones in pre-infection memory, a sign that cross-reactive memory joined. From day 15 to 85, contracting clones were balanced between CD4 and CD8, whereas later expanders leaned toward CD4+.

Trimming removed 3 bases from V and 4 bases from J; junction bases left unmatched: 6. The CDR3 spans 15 residues. Per germline, CDR1 SGDLS and CDR2 YYNGEE. This clonotype was observed a handful of times. Its antigen is undetermined. One entry per CDR3 protein, called by TCRdb with MiXCR from the 5' RACE reads. This table holds about 350,000 distinct CDR3 sequences, roughly 13% found once. The V call is TRBV9, the J call TRBJ2-3; TRBD2 matches 9 bases. The TCR was taken from a man younger than 30 who had mild COVID-19 (a few samples of this study predate the infection). Cell type and time point are not known. Sequenced material: PBMCs or a T cell subset sorted from them (not recorded which). The CDR3 DNA reads TGTGCCAGCAGCGCGCGCGGGGGGGCTCCAGATACGCAGTATTTT. Protein: CASSARGGAPDTQYF.